This T cell receptor (beta chain) came from a study of spatial heterogeneity in lung cancer. Time point reported: blood at routine non-recurrence follow-up after resection. TCRdb independently ran MiXCR on the 5' RACE reads; one entry per CDR3 protein. This sample carries 85,000 to 100,000 distinct CDR3 sequences, roughly 21% of them seen once, and the ten largest clones take about a fifth. This clonotype has more than one count but fewer than ten. This clonotype originated in a male donor with early-stage non-small cell lung cancer. The sample here was PBMCs, taken at follow-up.

The CDR3 bases are TGTGCCAGCAGCCGGGGAGGCCAGGCCATGGATACGCAGTATTTT. Translation: CASSRGGQAMDTQYF. J is TRBJ2-3 and V is TRBV7-9, with D possibly TRBD2 on 6 matching bases. The ends were cut back, 5 bases at V and 6 bases at J, with 18 bases in the middle. This CDR3 region has 15 residues. Germline V gene sequence: CDR1 SEHNR, CDR2 FQNEAQ (reference sequence).